This entry is about one T cell receptor (beta chain). The sample comes from a study of blood T cell repertoires in COVID-19. Each recovered donor of Cohort 3 presented with two negative PCRs, clearance, or symptom resolution. This CDR3 has 13 residues. Germline values: CDR1 GTSNPN, CDR2 SVGIG (reference sequence). Deletions cut 2 bases from V and 0 bases from J, with 5 bases between. Here immunoSEQ multiplex PCR was the method, and the copy in TCRdb shows in-frame clones only, minus some. The table records about 300,000 clones, under 90% of them present only once. Sequencing was carried out using PBMCs or T cells enriched from blood (not recorded which). J is TRBJ2-1 and V is TRBV30; D call uncertain. The receptor was isolated from a woman aged 18-30 years who had recovered from COVID-19. The CDR3 nucleotides read TGTGCCTGGAGTCCCAGCTCCTACAATGAGCAGTTCTTC. This encodes CAWSPSSYNEQFF.